This section outlines one T cell receptor beta chain sequence together with its context. Per the original data handling: Reference gene primer amplification gave nucleated cell count estimates. Using immunoSEQ multiplex PCR, the repertoire was profiled, and TCRdb retains in-frame clones only, with some absent. Clone size and the V and J calls come from that table; the DNA yielded D and trimming. Of 95,000 to 150,000 clones in the sample, approximately 85% are singletons; the top ten hold roughly 3%. The record originates from a study of blood T cell repertoires in COVID-19. About the study: The United States, Italy and Spain provided the acute and convalescent COVID-19 samples. In each case, the material was cDNA or gDNA derived from T cells, B-cell-depleted T cells, or PBMCs.

The CDR3 has 13 residues. Trimming took 6 bases from V and 1 from J, leaving 9 bases between them. The germline gives CDR1 KGHSH, CDR2 LQKENI. Sequencing input: peripheral blood. The chain uses TRBV18 and TRBJ1-2, with D perhaps TRBD1 (6 bases). The source of this sequence is a woman of 80 years or more with COVID-19, enrolled during active disease. CDR3 nucleotide sequence: TGTGCCAGCTCGGAACAGGGTAACTATGGCTACACCTTC. Its protein product is CASSEQGNYGYTF.